This TCR beta chain derives from a study of a mutant IDH1 vaccine in newly diagnosed glioma. Study overall: Once 4-6 weeks had passed after radiotherapy alone, vaccination started, or it started with temozolomide cycles. Study findings and constraints: Among all patients, vaccine-induced immune responses occurred in about 93%.

Sequenced by immunoSEQ multiplex PCR; TCRdb stores in-frame clones only, minus some. The profile covers approximately 10,000 clones, with 80% to 90% appearing a single time and about 5.9% taken by the ten largest. Notes on this clone: The antigen is unknown.

V trimming: 7 bases; J trimming: 4 bases; junction bases outside the gene matches: 8. Germline V gene data show CDR1 as MNHEY and CDR2 as SVGAGI. The CDR3 contains 15 residues. Time point reported: week 5, during vaccination. Doses consisted of 300 ug of mutant IDH1 20-mer peptide each, paired with topical imiquimod. Each donor presented with a new WHO grade 3 or 4 astrocytoma that tested IDH1-mutant and showed ATRX loss. The rearrangement joins TRBV6-5 to TRBJ2-5; 11 bases line up with TRBD2. The receptor was isolated from a woman aged 40 to 50 with glioma. Some clones in this sample may be carry-over from other donors' samples. Sequencing was performed on PBMCs, taken from a glioma patient whose treatment included an IDH1 peptide vaccine. CDR3: CASTLSGGARETQYF. CDR3 DNA: TGTGCCAGCACTCTTAGCGGGGGGGCACGAGAGACCCAGTACTTC.